A single sample gave rise to the 22 T cell receptor beta chains below, sequenced in a study of CD4 T cells in relation to SARS-CoV-2 and coronaviruses. The protocol was immunoSEQ multiplex PCR, while the TCRdb copy is restricted to in-frame clones and leaves out a portion. Here the sample spans some 30,000 clones, about 70% being singletons. Their target antigens are unknown. The sequencing sample was made of memory CD4+ T cells from PBMCs, cultured in vitro. Receptor source: an adult with COVID-19.

This clone was seen only once. CDR3 nucleotide sequence: TGCAGTGCTGACGGACCCGGGGAGCTGTTTTTT. Translated, it gives CSADGPGELFF. V gene TRBV20-1 combines with J gene TRBJ2-2; D unresolved. The V end was cut by 5 bases, the J end by 6 bases, with 7 bases between. Germline values: CDR1 DFQATT, CDR2 SNEGSKA (reference sequence). The CDR3 has 11 residues.

The chain links TRBV5-1 to TRBJ2-1; 8 bases are a match to TRBD1. Germline V CDR1 and CDR2: SGHRS, YFSETQ. After removal of 4 bases from V and 5 bases from J, the junction contained 8 bases not matched to a gene. This CDR3 comprises 15 residues. The CDR3 sequence is CASSRSPGQDNEQFF. The CDR3 DNA follows: TGCGCCAGCAGCCGGAGCCCGGGACAGGACAATGAGCAGTTCTTC. The full variable domain, with the rest looked up from reference TRBV5-1 and TRBJ2-1, is KAGVTQTPRYLIKTRGQQVTLSCSPISGHRSVSWYQQTPGQGLQFLFEYFSETQRNKGNFPGRFSGRQFSNSRSEMNVSTLELGDSALYLCASSRSPGQDNEQFFGPGTRLTVL.

The CDR3 bases are TGTGCCAGCAGCCAAGATGGGGCGCAAGGGGCCAACGTCCTGACTTTC. This encodes CASSQDGAQGANVLTF. This chain joins TRBV4-2 and TRBJ2-6; D is possibly TRBD1 (5 bases). V dropped 0 bases and J dropped 4 bases, with 10 bases sitting between them. The CDR3 loop spans 16 amino acids. The germline gives CDR1 LGHNA, CDR2 YNFKEQ.

V is TRBV5-4 and J is TRBJ2-3, with no clear D. Germline loops: CDR1 SGHNT, CDR2 YYREEE (reference sequence). The CDR3 is 13 residues long. The V end lost 0 bases, the J end lost 8 bases, and 10 bases lay between the germline ends. The CDR3 DNA sequence: TGTGCCAGCAGCTTGGAGGCTAGGCCTACGCAGTATTTT. It translates to CASSLEARPTQYF.

This chain joins TRBV5-6 and TRBJ2-2; 9 nucleotides align to TRBD1. Germline-derived CDR1 and CDR2 are SGHDT and YYEEEE. This CDR3 has 17 residues. V trimming: 0 bases; J trimming: 2 bases; junction bases outside the gene matches: 5. The CDR3, as DNA: TGTGCCAGCAGCTTGGCCGGGACAGGGACTAACACCGGGGAGCTGTTTTTT. This gives the protein CASSLAGTGTNTGELFF.

This clone was seen just once. This chain uses TRBV7-8 with TRBJ1-1; TRBD1 might be the D (5 bases). Germline CDR1 SGHVS, CDR2 FQNEAQ. The CDR3 contains 15 residues. Trimming stripped 5 bases from V and 1 base from J, with 14 bases between. CDR3 sequence (DNA): TGTGCCAGCAGCCCAAGTGGGACGACGAACACTGAAGCTTTCTTT. Protein: CASSPSGTTNTEAFF.

The chain recombines TRBV7-8 with TRBJ1-6; D uncertain. From germline, CDR1 is SGHVS and CDR2 FQNEAQ. Trimming took 2 bases from V and 7 from J, leaving 18 bases between them. This CDR3 is 17 amino acids long. The CDR3 bases are TGTGCCAGCAGCTTACTTCCACAGAGATCCGAAAATTCACCCCTCCACTTT. Amino acid sequence: CASSLLPQRSENSPLHF.

The J gene is TRBJ1-2, the V gene TRBV7-9; D is perhaps TRBD1 (5 bases). Looked up from germline, CDR1 is SEHNR and CDR2 is FQNEAQ (reference sequence). V was trimmed by 5 bases and J by 4 bases, leaving 14 bases between them. CDR3 size: 14 residues. The CDR3 loop is CASSTEGDGYGYTF. Here the CDR3 DNA reads TGTGCCAGCAGCACGGAAGGGGATGGCTATGGCTACACCTTC.

The chain employs TRBV7-6 and TRBJ2-3; 8 bases agree with TRBD2. Germline loops: CDR1 SGHVS, CDR2 FNYEAQ. This CDR3 is built from 15 residues. The ends lost 5 bases at V and 1 base at J; junction bases unmatched: 5. The CDR3 loop reads CASSPLAGGTDTQYF. The CDR3, as DNA: TGTGCCAGCAGCCCCCTAGCGGGCGGCACAGATACGCAGTATTTT.

The chain joins TRBV28 to TRBJ1-6; D call uncertain. Trimming left V 1 base short and J 9 bases short, with 13 bases between. This CDR3 comprises 15 residues. Germline lookup yields CDR1 MDHEN and CDR2 SYDVKM. The CDR3 protein is CASSLSGRLSSPLHF. The CDR3 nucleotides read TGTGCCAGCAGTTTATCCGGCAGGTTAAGTTCACCCCTCCACTTT.

This chain uses TRBV28 with TRBJ2-3; the D is unclear. The CDR3 has 12 amino acids. Germline V gene data show CDR1 as MDHEN and CDR2 as SYDVKM. With 3 bases removed from V and 2 bases from J, the gap between germline ends came to 3 bases. CDR3 region: CASSLTTDTQYF. DNA of the CDR3: TGTGCCAGCAGTTTGACCACAGATACGCAGTATTTT.

J is TRBJ1-6 and V is TRBV28, with 8 bases lining up with TRBD1. This CDR3 region has 13 residues. J lost 7 bases, V lost 6 bases, and 2 bases had no gene match. In germline, CDR1 is MDHEN, CDR2 SYDVKM. CDR3 region: CASSRQGNSPLHF. As DNA, the CDR3 is TGTGCCAGCAGCCGACAGGGGAATTCACCCCTCCACTTT.

V usage is TRBV6-2 or TRBV6-3 and J usage is TRBJ2-7; D is ambiguous. This CDR3 region has 14 residues. The V gene lost 5 bases and the J gene lost 0 bases, with 11 bases spanning the gap. Per the germline V gene, CDR1 is MNHEY and CDR2 is SVGEGT. This CDR3 reads CASSLSGLSYEQYF. The CDR3 nucleotides read TGTGCCAGCAGTCTATCAGGTCTCTCCTACGAGCAGTACTTC.

The gene calls are TRBV6-5 and TRBJ2-7; D possibly corresponds to TRBD2 (5 bases). This CDR3 comprises 14 residues. Germline-derived CDR1 and CDR2 are MNHEY and SVGAGI. Between the trimmed V and J ends, which lost 6 bases and 0 bases, there was a span of 12 bases. This CDR3 reads CASSTRDSSYEQYF. The CDR3 coding sequence is TGTGCCAGCAGCACGAGGGATAGCTCCTACGAGCAGTACTTC.

This clone was counted a few times. The chain is built from TRBV29-1 and TRBJ2-7; either TRBD1 or TRBD2 may supply D (7 bases each). The germline V and J ends were trimmed by 5 bases and 7 bases, with 21 bases remaining between them. The CDR3 spans 14 residues. CDR1 and CDR2 from the germline V gene are SQVTM and ANQGSEA. DNA for the CDR3: TGCAGCGTTCGGGGAGGGGGCAGGGGTAAGGAGCAGTACTTC. Amino acid sequence: CSVRGGGRGKEQYF.

The CDR3 DNA reads as TGTGCCAGTAGTATTAGTACGAGTGAGCAGTTCTTC. Translation: CASSISTSEQFF. The V call is TRBV19, the J call TRBJ2-1; no clear D gene. This CDR3 region has 12 residues. Trimming pared 3 bases from V and 9 bases from J, leaving 9 bases between. The germline CDR1 and CDR2 sequences are LNHDA and SQIVND (reference sequence).

The V call is TRBV18, the J call TRBJ2-5, with D perhaps TRBD1 or TRBD2 (6 bases each). The germline V gene encodes CDR1 KGHSH and CDR2 LQKENI. The CDR3 extends over 16 amino acids. The V gene lost 2 bases and the J gene lost 2 bases, with 15 bases spanning the gap. This CDR3 is CASSPDGGGWQETQYF. The CDR3 nucleotides are TGTGCCAGCTCACCAGACGGGGGCGGGTGGCAAGAGACCCAGTACTTC.

The rearrangement joins TRBV6-5 to TRBJ2-5; 8 bases align to TRBD1. V gave up 5 bases and J gave up 1 base; unmatched junction bases: 3. Germline CDR1 MNHEY, CDR2 SVGAGI. This CDR3 has 14 amino acids. CDR3 protein: CASSLTGGQETQYF. CDR3 DNA: TGTGCCAGCAGTCTAACAGGGGGCCAAGAGACCCAGTACTTC.

This clone has only a few counts. The chain uses TRBV28 and TRBJ1-3; no reliable D call. CDR3 length: 15 amino acids. Per germline, CDR1 MDHEN and CDR2 SYDVKM. The ends were cut back, 4 bases at V and 0 bases at J, with 10 bases in the middle. Here the CDR3 DNA reads TGTGCCAGCAGTTCCCCGGGGAGCTCTGGAAACACCATATATTTT. Translation gives CASSSPGSSGNTIYF.

The chain links TRBV29-1 to TRBJ2-5; 7 nucleotides line up with TRBD1. V lost 6 bases, J lost 5 bases, and 6 bases stayed unmatched. Germline-derived CDR1 and CDR2 are SQVTM and ANQGSEA. This CDR3 contains 12 residues. CDR3 sequence: CSVGQVKETQYF. CDR3 bases: TGCAGCGTCGGACAGGTCAAGGAGACCCAGTACTTC.

The CDR3 reads CSASGSSINWEISTDTQYF. The CDR3 region has the DNA TGCAGTGCTAGTGGATCGTCTATTAACTGGGAGATTAGCACAGATACGCAGTATTTT. The rearrangement uses TRBV20-1 and TRBJ2-3, with D perhaps TRBD2 (5 bases). This CDR3 is built from 19 residues. V was clipped by 3 bases and J by 0 bases, with 25 bases between them. Germline values: CDR1 DFQATT, CDR2 SNEGSKA (reference sequence).

The chain combines TRBV29-1 with TRBJ2-1; TRBD2 matches at 8 bases. Germline V gene lookup returns CDR1 SQVTM and CDR2 ANQGSEA. V shed 1 base, J shed 0 bases, and the junction held 5 bases outside the gene matches. The CDR3 runs to 16 residues. CDR3 loop: CSVEGAGENSYNEQFF. DNA for the CDR3: TGCAGCGTTGAAGGAGCGGGAGAAAACTCCTACAATGAGCAGTTCTTC.